This T cell receptor beta chain was retrieved from a study of beta chain features in type 1 diabetes (dated by TCRdb to the late 2010s). About the full investigation: Mean age, gender distribution, total cell number and subset yield did not differ between patients and healthy donors. A total of some 110 million sorted cells were examined across all samples, and a strong correlation was observed between cell number per subset and RNA yield. The study compared TCRB repertoires of sorted circulating CD4+ T cell subsets between recently diagnosed type 1 diabetes patients and matched healthy donors. Naive and central memory subsets were obtained from all 30 or so donors, but regulatory and stem cell-like memory subsets were isolated from only 8 patients and roughly 8 healthy donors. Paper-wide results and their limitations: The naive, central memory and regulatory TCRB repertoires appeared to resemble one another more closely among patients than among healthy donors. Fewer insertions and more nucleotide deletions at VDJ recombination sites were observed in patients with type 1 diabetes, implying thymic rearrangement abnormalities. Shorter templates might have been favored by PCR, but patient and control samples were amplified and corrected together, so both groups would have been affected equally by any skew. HLA sub-analyses involved small numbers of individuals, so any influence of HLA type on TCRB rearrangement remained unresolved. Sequencing cDNA rather than genomic DNA could over-represent highly expressing activated cells, although activation and CD3 levels did not differ between groups. A moderate but significant shortening of TCRB CDR3 length was observed in type 1 diabetes patients in all four CD4+ subsets.

The CDR3, from cysteine to phenylalanine, totals 14 residues. Of the read, only the CDR3 DNA is kept; its 42 bases are in frame from base 1. The germline V and J ends show losses of 4 bases and 4 bases respectively, and no gene match explains 6 bases of the junction. The germline V gene supplies CDR1 SNHLY and CDR2 FYNNEI. All of the isolated RNA was reverse transcribed with the High Capacity cDNA Reverse Transcription Kit, so expressed TCRB transcripts were sequenced. Deep immunoSEQ sequencing was performed on naive, central memory and regulatory T cell samples, with an average of roughly 3.5 million total reads per sample. Sorted cells were lysed in RLT buffer and RNA was extracted with DNase-treated RNeasy Micro or Mini kits, depending on cell number. Each cell subset was processed separately to prevent cross-contamination, with patient and healthy donor samples processed together. The immunoSEQ multiplex PCR was used to amplify TCRB sequences from cDNA, generating 87-bp fragments that spanned the CDR3 region. Sequencing of the amplicons was performed on the Illumina HiSeq platform. As for the authors' bioinformatics: Synthetic template baselines were used to correct PCR bias computationally, reads within Hamming distance 2 were collapsed together, and singletons that could not be merged were discarded. Reads were aligned to IMGT to assign V, D and J genes, CDR3 length, and insertions or deletions at six rearrangement sites. Within each subset, clonotype counts were normalized to sorted cell number, after which true diversity and Gini coefficients were computed with the tcR R package. Repertoire sharing was quantified using the overlap coefficient calculated on TCRB nucleotide sequences. As a proxy for the pre-selection repertoire, out-of-frame TCRB sequences from naive cells were analyzed. As stored in TCRdb, this immuneACCESS dataset retains in-frame rearrangements with V and J assigned. A fraction of the clones does not appear; measured against another copy, unresolved V genes explain less than half of the discrepancy, and the remainder lacks a known reason. From that table come the V and J calls and clone size; the DNA was used to work out D and trimming. The sample table shows 250,000 to 350,000 clones, and roughly an eighth are seen once. The ten largest clonotypes hold roughly 0.018% of the sample.

A single peripheral blood draw of about 116 mL on average was collected from each donor into heparinised tubes. Naive, central memory, regulatory and stem cell-like memory CD4+ T cells were sorted on a BD FACSAria II using a panel including CD45RO, CCR7, CD25, CD127, CD95 and CD27. Purity was above 95% for every sorted population. PBMCs were isolated right away by Lymphoprep density gradient centrifugation and were stained directly, without culture. Samples were stained and sorted in pairs, with one healthy donor and one patient per experiment, so that batch effects were minimized. Points on this clone: Its antigen remains undetermined. Base-call qualities are not available, and no considerably larger clone is one nucleotide away.

The specimen was naive CD4+ T cells from blood. The sample's cell subset or site, from its label and the paper: true naive CD4+ T cells. The chain is encoded by TRBV2 joined to TRBJ2-5; 7 central nucleotides agree with TRBD1. The TCR sequence derives from a man younger than 40 with type 1 diabetes. The CDR3 region reads CASSGDRAGETQYF. The nucleotides read TGTGCCAGCAGTGGCGACAGGGCAGGAGAGACCCAGTACTTC.